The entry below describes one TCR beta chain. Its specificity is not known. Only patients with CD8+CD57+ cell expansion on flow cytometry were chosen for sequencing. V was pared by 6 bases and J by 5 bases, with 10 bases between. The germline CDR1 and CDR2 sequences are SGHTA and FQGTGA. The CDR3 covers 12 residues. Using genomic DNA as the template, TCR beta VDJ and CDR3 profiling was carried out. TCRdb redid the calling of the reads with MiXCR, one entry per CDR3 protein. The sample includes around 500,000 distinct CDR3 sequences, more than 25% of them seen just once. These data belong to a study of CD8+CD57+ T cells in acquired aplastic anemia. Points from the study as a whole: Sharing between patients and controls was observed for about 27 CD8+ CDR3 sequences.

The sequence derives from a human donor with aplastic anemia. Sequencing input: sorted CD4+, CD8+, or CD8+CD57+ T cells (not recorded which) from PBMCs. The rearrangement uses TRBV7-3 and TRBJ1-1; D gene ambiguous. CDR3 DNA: TGTGCCAGCAGGAGTAGGAGAACTGAAGCTTTCTTT. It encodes CASRSRRTEAFF.